The T cell receptor (beta chain) described here comes from a study of blood T cell repertoires in COVID-19. Study background: Samples taken during acute and convalescent COVID-19 were collected in the United States, Italy and Spain. PBMCs, B-cell-depleted T cells, or T cells were the source of the cDNA or gDNA that made up the material.

The CDR3 spans 14 residues. Trimming at V came to 2 bases and at J to 5 bases, leaving 3 bases not matched to a gene. Germline V gene lookup returns CDR1 KGHSH and CDR2 LQKENI. Original analysis: For nucleated cells, counts were estimated from reference gene primer amplification. Data came from immunoSEQ multiplex PCR; TCRdb stores just in-frame clones and leaves some out. V, J and clone size are taken as reported in that table, and D and trimming were inferred from the DNA itself. The sample shows about 94,000 clones, about 86% of them seen only once. This sequence was found in a man aged 60-69 years with acute or convalescent COVID-19. The chain has TRBV18 and TRBJ1-5, with TRBD1 identical over 7 bases. The sample comprised peripheral blood. CDR3 in amino acids: CASSPGTVDQPQHF. In DNA form, the CDR3 reads TGTGCCAGCTCACCAGGGACAGTCGATCAGCCCCAGCATTTT.